A selection of T cell receptor beta chains follows, all from one sample in a study of cytomegalovirus exposure and HLA in healthy donors. The protocol was immunoSEQ multiplex PCR, while the TCRdb copy is restricted to in-frame clones and leaves out a portion. This table has about 77,000 clones, around 82% appearing once. Sequencing input: PBMCs. The receptor source for this set is a middle-aged man in good health and CMV-seronegative. Each CDR3 is given with its conserved first and last residue. The D gene is left open where the match is weak. Part of the rows lack a size; the others show once, few, many or a class for expanded clones.

TRBD2	TRBJ2-1	-	TRBV5-1	CASSSNGLGNGREQFF	TGCGCCAGCAGCTCGAACGGACTAGGGAACGGGCGTGAGCAGTTCTTC
TRBD1	TRBJ1-5	-	TRBV5-6	CASSTTGAAQPQHF	TGTGCCAGCAGTACGACAGGGGCGGCTCAGCCCCAGCATTTT
-	TRBJ2-5	-	TRBV4-2	CASSQDLLETQYF	TGTGCCAGCAGCCAAGATCTCCTAGAGACCCAGTACTTC
TRBD2	TRBJ2-1	-	TRBV5-1	CASSRGGGGHTYNEQFF	TGCGCCAGCAGCCGGGGAGGCGGGGGGCACACCTACAATGAGCAGTTCTTC
-	TRBJ2-1	few	TRBV5-1	CASRYGQNNEQFF	TGCGCCAGCAGATACGGACAGAACAATGAGCAGTTCTTC
-	TRBJ1-1	-	TRBV19	CASRLQGLMNTEAFF	TGTGCCAGTAGACTGCAGGGGTTAATGAACACTGAAGCTTTCTTT
-	TRBJ2-3	-	TRBV4-2	CASSQDWAGTDTQYF	TGTGCCAGCAGCCAAGATTGGGCAGGCACAGATACGCAGTATTTT
-	TRBJ2-5	-	TRBV9	CASSARDNQETQYF	TGTGCCAGCAGTGCCCGGGACAACCAAGAGACCCAGTACTTC
-	TRBJ1-5	-	TRBV19	CASSIGWQGTSFNQPQHF	TGTGCCAGTAGTATAGGGTGGCAGGGCACCTCCTTCAATCAGCCCCAGCATTTT
-	TRBJ1-1	-	TRBV27	CASNPWGVGTEAFF	TGTGCCAGCAATCCTTGGGGGGTGGGCACTGAAGCTTTCTTT
-	TRBJ1-2	-	TRBV5-1	CDSSLQAGAGYTF	TGCGACAGCAGCCTTCAAGCAGGGGCTGGCTACACCTTC
-	TRBJ1-5	-	TRBV2	CASLGTNNQPQHF	TGTGCCAGCCTGGGGACAAACAATCAGCCCCAGCATTTT
TRBD2	TRBJ2-3	-	TRBV7-2	CASSAGGAAPDTQYF	TGTGCCAGCAGCGCGGGGGGGGCGGCTCCAGATACGCAGTATTTT
-	TRBJ2-5	-	TRBV6-6	CASSRQLGETQYF	TGTGCCAGCAGCCGCCAACTAGGAGAGACCCAGTACTTC
TRBD2	TRBJ2-5	-	TRBV4-1	CSSSLLAGGAETQYF	TGCTCCAGCAGCCTGCTAGCGGGGGGTGCGGAGACCCAGTACTTC
TRBD1	TRBJ1-5	few	TRBV7-9	CASSSDRTYQPQHF	TGTGCCAGCAGCTCGGACAGGACCTATCAGCCCCAGCATTTT
-	TRBJ1-1	few	TRBV7-9	CASSGLLRAFF	TGTGCCAGCAGCGGCCTTCTTCGAGCTTTCTTT
-	TRBJ1-6	-	TRBV6-5	CASSYSGSRHSPLHF	TGTGCCAGCAGTTACTCGGGCTCCCGGCATTCACCCCTCCACTTT
-	TRBJ1-3	-	TRBV9	CASSVSGNTIYF	TGTGCCAGCAGCGTATCGGGAAACACCATATATTTT
-	TRBJ1-1	-	TRBV14	CASSQDRRDTEAFF	TGTGCCAGCAGCCAAGACCGCAGGGACACTGAAGCTTTCTTT
TRBD1	TRBJ1-2	-	TRBV5-1	CASSRDSSEGYTF	TGCGCCAGCAGCAGGGACAGCTCAGAGGGCTACACCTTC
-	TRBJ2-1	once	TRBV29-1	CSVGSRGVNNEQFF	TGCAGCGTTGGGAGCAGGGGTGTGAACAATGAGCAGTTCTTC
TRBD1	TRBJ2-7	once	TRBV19	CASKPGQVSYEQYF	TGTGCCAGTAAGCCGGGACAGGTCTCCTACGAGCAGTACTTC
-	TRBJ1-3	-	TRBV7-2	CASSLVQGSGNTIYF	TGTGCCAGCAGCTTAGTTCAGGGATCCGGAAACACCATATATTTT
TRBD1	TRBJ1-5	-	TRBV19	CASSIGQASNQPQHF	TGTGCCAGTAGTATCGGACAGGCGAGCAATCAGCCCCAGCATTTT
-	TRBJ1-2	-	TRBV11-2	CASSLRSRTVFNYGYTF	TGTGCCAGCAGCCTGAGAAGTCGGACAGTCTTCAACTATGGCTACACCTTC
TRBD1	TRBJ1-6	-	TRBV7-2	CASSSQGALNSPLHF	TGTGCCAGCAGCTCCCAGGGGGCTTTGAATTCACCCCTCCACTTT
-	TRBJ1-5	-	TRBV27	CASSLYSGSNQPQHF	TGTGCCAGCAGTTTATATTCAGGGAGCAATCAGCCCCAGCATTTT
TRBD1	TRBJ1-6	once	TRBV5-1	CASSIQGEFNSPLHF	TGCGCCAGCAGCATACAGGGGGAATTTAATTCACCCCTCCACTTT
TRBD1	TRBJ1-3	-	TRBV2	CASRGGQGTTPGNTIYF	TGTGCCAGCAGGGGGGGACAGGGTACAACGCCCGGAAACACCATATATTTT
TRBD1	TRBJ1-5	-	TRBV7-9	CASSGTQGDQPQHF	TGTGCCAGCAGCGGGACCCAGGGGGATCAGCCCCAGCATTTT
-	TRBJ2-1	-	TRBV9	CASSPEADSYNEQFF	TGTGCCAGCAGCCCCGAAGCCGATTCCTACAATGAGCAGTTCTTC
TRBD1	TRBJ2-2	-	TRBV5-6	CASSLVRQGDTGELFF	TGTGCCAGCAGCTTGGTACGTCAGGGGGACACCGGGGAGCTGTTTTTT
-	TRBJ1-4	once	TRBV25-1	CASSESGTYEKLFF	TGTGCCAGCAGTGAGAGTGGGACTTACGAAAAACTGTTTTTT
TRBD1	TRBJ1-6	few	TRBV9	CASSETDRVDLHF	TGTGCCAGCAGCGAGACGGACAGGGTGGACCTCCACTTT
TRBD1	TRBJ1-2	-	TRBV7-2	CASTSGTGRGYTF	TGTGCCAGCACCTCTGGGACAGGTCGTGGCTACACCTTC
TRBD1	TRBJ2-3	-	TRBV7-2	CASSGQGASDTQYF	TGTGCCAGCAGCGGACAGGGGGCCTCAGATACGCAGTATTTT
TRBD1	TRBJ1-2	-	TRBV20-1	CSVGQNYGYTF	TGCAGTGTGGGACAGAACTATGGCTACACCTTC
-	TRBJ2-5	-	TRBV5-8	CASILWTEETQYF	TGTGCCAGCATCCTGTGGACAGAAGAGACCCAGTACTTC
-	TRBJ1-1	few	TRBV27	CASSSQGRTEAFF	TGTGCCAGCAGTTCCCAGGGCCGGACTGAAGCTTTCTTT
-	TRBJ2-7	-	TRBV6-5	CASSPSGTGVYEQYF	TGTGCCAGCAGTCCTAGCGGGACAGGGGTATACGAGCAGTACTTC
TRBD1	TRBJ2-1	-	TRBV5-1	CASSTGTGYGEQFF	TGCGCCAGCAGCACGGGGACAGGGTATGGTGAGCAGTTCTTC
TRBD1	TRBJ2-7	-	TRBV7-3	CASSPSGQVRSEQYF	TGTGCCAGCAGCCCCTCGGGACAGGTCCGTAGCGAGCAGTACTTC
-	TRBJ1-5	-	TRBV30	CAWKGLQDQPQHF	TGTGCCTGGAAGGGGTTACAGGATCAGCCCCAGCATTTT
-	TRBJ2-7	few	TRBV6-5	CASSYSLDSAYEQYF	TGTGCCAGCAGTTACTCGTTAGACAGTGCCTACGAGCAGTACTTC
TRBD1	TRBJ1-4	-	TRBV5-1	CASRRTGGKSEKLFF	TGCGCCAGCAGAAGGACAGGGGGAAAGAGTGAAAAACTGTTTTTT
-	TRBJ2-2	-	TRBV2	CASSEQRYTGELFF	TGTGCCAGCAGTGAACAGCGATACACCGGGGAGCTGTTTTTT
TRBD1	TRBJ1-1	-	TRBV5-1	CASSSTDRGEAFF	TGCGCCAGCAGCTCCACGGACAGGGGTGAAGCTTTCTTT
-	TRBJ2-1	-	TRBV18	CASSPLTRSGRPYNEQFF	TGTGCCAGCTCACCTCTCACTCGCTCAGGGCGCCCCTACAATGAGCAGTTCTTC
-	TRBJ2-7	-	TRBV2	CASSFSYEQYF	TGTGCCAGCAGCTTTTCCTACGAGCAGTACTTC
TRBD2	TRBJ2-3	few	TRBV9	CASSAGTSDGTDTQYF	TGTGCCAGCAGCGCTGGGACTAGCGATGGCACAGATACGCAGTATTTT
-	TRBJ2-3	-	TRBV5-1	CASSLEGADTQYF	TGCGCCAGCAGCTTGGAAGGGGCAGATACGCAGTATTTT